Shown below are 10 T cell receptor beta chains from a single sample sequenced in a study of T cell repertoires in cytomegalovirus infection (dated by TCRdb to the late 2010s). No cognate antigen is known for these TCRs. The treatment or condition label here, explained by the study, means: in vitro stimulation with specific CMV peptide epitopes to enrich CMV-specific T cells. The instrument given in TCRdb is Illumina HiSeq 1500. The public reads were run again by TCRdb, first through fastp at Q25 and then through MiXCR, and only productive beta chains were kept. Rows are combined by CDR3 protein, so each entry shows the most common genes and DNA. A total of hundreds of thousands of distinct CDR3 sequences appear in this sample, 42% of them only once. About 45% of the sample comes from the top ten. This sample comprised cultured PBMCs, obtained from culture after CMV antigen stimulation. These receptors came from a human donor in good health (CMV status not recorded). Some clones in this sample may be carry-over from other donors' samples.

The chain is built from TRBV10-1 and TRBJ2-7; 9 bases are a match to TRBD1. V shed 11 bases and J 1 base; nucleotides not matched to a gene: 21. Germline V CDR1 and CDR2: WNHNN, SYGVQD (reference sequence). This CDR3 has 18 residues. The CDR3 region is CAVVSPGQGTPPSYEQYF. The CDR3 region has the DNA TGCGCCGTCGTGTCCCCGGGACAGGGAACTCCCCCATCCTACGAGCAGTACTTC.

This clonotype has just a few counts. The J gene is TRBJ2-1, the V gene TRBV7-6, with D hard to call. CDR3 length: 13 residues. Germline CDR1 and CDR2: SGHVS and FNYEAQ. The V end lost 2 bases, the J end lost 1 base, and 3 bases lay between the germline ends. The CDR3 DNA follows: TGTGCCAGCAGCTTAATATCCTACAATGAGCAGTTCTTC. Its translation is CASSLISYNEQFF.

The table lists this clonotype with many counts. The rearrangement joins TRBV7-2 to TRBJ1-3; unclear D gene. Germline assignment: CDR1 SGHTA and CDR2 FQGNSA. V was trimmed by 0 bases and J by 4 bases, leaving 13 bases between them. The CDR3 runs 16 residues. For the CDR3, the DNA is TGTGCCAGCAGCTTAGCGCTCACGGCTCGGGGAAACACCATATATTTT. Its translation is CASSLALTARGNTIYF.

The gene calls are TRBV7-2 and TRBJ1-6, with D possibly being TRBD1 (6 bases). V shed 2 bases and J shed 9 bases, with 11 bases lying between them. CDR3 length: 14 residues. Germline values: CDR1 SGHTA, CDR2 FQGNSA. The CDR3 DNA sequence: TGTGCCAGCAGCTTAATAGGGGGGAGTTCACCCCTCCACTTT. Amino acid sequence: CASSLIGGSSPLHF.

The rearrangement joins TRBV6-1 to TRBJ2-4; D gene ambiguous. Trimming cost V 2 bases and J 0 bases, with 2 bases left between them. Germline V gene data show CDR1 as MNHNS and CDR2 as SASEGT. The length of the CDR3 is 13 residues. Written as DNA, the CDR3 is TGTGCCAGCAGTGAACCAGCCAAAAACATTCAGTACTTC. This encodes CASSEPAKNIQYF.

The chain combines TRBV20-1 with TRBJ2-5; TRBD1 or TRBD2 may be the D gene (6 bases each). CDR3 length equals 13 residues. CDR1 DFQATT and CDR2 SNEGSKA come from the germline V gene (reference sequence). Here the CDR3 DNA reads TGCAGCCGAAGGGGGGTACTCCAAGAGACCCAGTACTTC. It is translated as CSRRGVLQETQYF.

This clonotype was seen at least ten times. This chain links TRBV7-2 with TRBJ1-2; D is undetermined. The V and J ends lost 5 bases and 6 bases respectively, with 25 bases between them. CDR1 and CDR2 (germline): SGHTA, FQGNSA. The CDR3 is made up of 17 amino acids. CDR3 DNA: TGTGCCAGCAGCGTCTCCGCGAACGCCGGGCCCACGGATGGCTACACCTTC. Its protein is CASSVSANAGPTDGYTF.

The chain uses TRBV7-2 and TRBJ1-1; TRBD1 aligns across 7 bases. The trim removed 5 bases at V and 10 bases at J, leaving 10 bases unmatched. This CDR3 spans 13 amino acids. Germline-derived CDR1 and CDR2 are SGHTA and FQGNSA. As DNA, the CDR3 is TGTGCCAGCAGCGCCCGACGACAGGGATTAGCTTTCTTT. This gives the protein CASSARRQGLAFF.

The chain carries TRBV19 and TRBJ1-1, with 7 positions matching TRBD1. The CDR3 runs 15 residues. Looked up from germline, CDR1 is LNHDA and CDR2 is SQIVND (reference sequence). V shed 4 bases, J shed 1 base, and the junction held 6 bases outside the gene matches. For the CDR3, the DNA is TGTGCCAGTAGTAAGAGAGGGACAGCGAACACTGAAGCTTTCTTT. Amino acids: CASSKRGTANTEAFF.

This clonotype was seen more than once but under ten times. V is TRBV6-5 and J is TRBJ1-1; possible D gene TRBD1, 5 bases. CDR1 and CDR2 (germline): MNHEY, SVGAGI. Deletions cut 0 bases from V and 8 bases from J, with 13 bases between. The length of the CDR3 is 14 residues. The CDR3 bases are TGTGCCAGCAGTTACTCGAGGCGGGGGGGAGAAGCTTTCTTT. It specifies CASSYSRRGGEAFF.